A single sample is the source of the 11 T cell receptor beta chains below, sequenced in a study of shared clonotypes between healthy human individuals. Generated by immunoSEQ multiplex PCR, the TCRdb table keeps only in-frame clones and is missing some. The sample consists of around 2.1 million clones, around 95% of them appearing once. The sequenced sample was naive CD4+ T cells sorted from blood. Indicated subset: CD45RA+ positively selected. The receptors stem from a man aged 18 to 35 in good health.

This chain uses TRBV27 with TRBJ2-2, with D maybe TRBD1 (6 bases). V lost 11 bases and J lost 4, with 14 bases in between. Germline assignment: CDR1 MNHEY and CDR2 SMNVEV (reference sequence). The CDR3 is 13 amino acids. The CDR3 loop is CAGRTGSTGELFF. The CDR3 bases are TGTGCCGGAAGAACAGGGTCCACCGGGGAGCTGTTTTTT.

This chain connects TRBV5-4 to TRBJ2-2; TRBD1 aligns across 8 bases. Germline V gene sequence: CDR1 SGHNT, CDR2 YYREEE (reference sequence). This CDR3 has 14 residues. Unmatched junction bases numbered 7, after V lost 4 bases and J lost 8 bases. The CDR3 protein is CASSRGQGKGELFF. The CDR3 DNA reads as TGTGCCAGCAGCCGAGGACAGGGCAAGGGGGAGCTGTTTTTT. Full variable domain (outside the CDR3, taken from reference TRBV5-4 and TRBJ2-2): ETGVTQSPTHLIKTRGQQVTLRCSSQSGHNTVSWYQQALGQGPQFIFQYYREEENGRGNFPPRFSGLQFPNYSSELNVNALELDDSALYLCASSRGQGKGELFFGEGSRLTVL.

The chain couples TRBV5-6 to TRBJ2-3; 10 nucleotides agree with TRBD2. Per the germline V gene, CDR1 is SGHDT and CDR2 is YYEEEE. V shed 0 bases and J 9 bases; nucleotides not matched to a gene: 10. The CDR3 sequence is 16 residues long. The CDR3 DNA reads as TGTGCCAGCAGCTTGGATAGCGGGAGGCCCTTGGAAACGCAGTATTTT. This codes for CASSLDSGRPLETQYF.

This chain uses TRBV7-8 with TRBJ1-5; D is undetermined. Germline CDR1 reads SGHVS; CDR2 reads FQNEAQ. Trimming cost V 5 bases and J 4 bases, with 12 bases left between them. The CDR3 runs to 14 residues. The CDR3, as DNA: TGTGCCAGCAGCCCTAGCGGCCTAAATCAGCCCCAGCATTTT. Translated, it gives CASSPSGLNQPQHF. The whole variable domain, remainder taken from reference TRBV7-8 and TRBJ1-5, is GAGVSQSPRYKVAKRGQDVALRCDPISGHVSLFWYQQALGQGPEFLTYFQNEAQLDKSGLPSDRFFAERPEGSVSTLKIQRTQQEDSAVYLCASSPSGLNQPQHFGDGTRLSIL.

The chain employs TRBV7-9 and TRBJ1-1, with unresolved D. The CDR3 loop spans 11 amino acids. V was trimmed by 4 bases and J by 4 bases, leaving 4 bases between them. From germline, CDR1 is SEHNR and CDR2 FQNEAQ (reference sequence). This chain's CDR3 is CASSSFTEAFF. The CDR3, as DNA: TGTGCCAGCAGCTCTTTCACTGAAGCTTTCTTT.

This clone was picked up one time. V and J are TRBV11-2 and TRBJ2-5; TRBD2 might be the D (6 bases). The CDR3 has 16 amino acids. Trimming pared 0 bases from V and 4 bases from J, leaving 15 bases between. Germline lookup yields CDR1 SGHAT and CDR2 FQNNGV. This CDR3 is CASSLDRLALSETQYF. The CDR3 coding sequence is TGTGCCAGCAGCTTAGATCGGCTAGCGTTGTCAGAGACCCAGTACTTC.

V is TRBV4-3 and J is TRBJ1-1; TRBD1 aligns across 7 bases. The CDR3 totals 14 residues. Germline loops: CDR1 LGHNA, CDR2 YSLEER. J gave up 1 base and V 4 bases, and 3 bases lay outside the gene matches. In DNA form, the CDR3 reads TGCGCCAGCAGCCTCCGGACAGGGAACACTGAAGCTTTCTTT. It translates to CASSLRTGNTEAFF.

This clone came up once. V usage is TRBV6-5 and J usage is TRBJ1-4; no definite D call. The germline V and J ends were trimmed by 0 bases and 8 bases, with 13 bases remaining between them. CDR1 is MNHEY and CDR2 is SVGAGI in the germline V gene. This CDR3 is built from 15 residues. The CDR3: CASSYSTGLGEKLFF. The CDR3 DNA is TGTGCCAGCAGTTACTCGACGGGTTTGGGGGAAAAACTGTTTTTT.

This chain connects TRBV30 to TRBJ1-5; D not certain. The length of the CDR3 is 13 residues. Germline V gene lookup returns CDR1 GTSNPN and CDR2 SVGIG (reference sequence). V lost 3 bases to trimming and J lost 0 bases, with 6 bases between them. The CDR3 sequence: CAWRVGSNQPQHF. The DNA of the CDR3 is TGTGCCTGGAGGGTAGGTAGCAATCAGCCCCAGCATTTT.

This clone was observed once. This rearrangement joins TRBV6-1 to TRBJ1-4, with D tentatively TRBD1 (5 bases). Germline CDR1 reads MNHNS; CDR2 reads SASEGT. Trimming stripped 0 bases from V and 7 bases from J, with 15 bases between. This CDR3 region has 16 residues. DNA for the CDR3: TGTGCCAGCAGTGAAGCGCTAGGCCCCGGGACTGAAAAACTGTTTTTT. Amino acid sequence: CASSEALGPGTEKLFF.

This clone was seen a single time. The CDR3 sequence is CASRVANEKLFF. CDR3 nucleotide sequence: TGTGCCAGCAGGGTGGCTAATGAAAAACTGTTTTTT. V is TRBV2 and J is TRBJ1-4; no clear D. From germline, CDR1 is SNHLY and CDR2 FYNNEI. V was pared by 6 bases and J by 3 bases, with 5 bases between. CDR3 length: 12 amino acids.